This T cell receptor beta chain was retrieved from a study of cytomegalovirus exposure and HLA in healthy donors (dated by TCRdb to 2017 to 2019). About the full investigation: In an earlier analysis of fewer than 750 of the donors, 276 Gb of sequence data and 90 million to 120 million unique TCR beta sequences from about 190 million T cells were reported. An early release covering about 600 HLA-typed donors comprised 250 to 350 gigabases of sequencing data and approximately 80 million unique TCR sequences. Of the approximately 400 genotyped donors, over 70% fell in the genetic ancestry cluster associated with self-reported Caucasian donors. The study aimed to test whether cataloging public T cell receptors could reveal signatures of past pathogen exposure. The study profiled the T cell repertoires of more than 500 subjects by immunosequencing and related them to cytomegalovirus serostatus. In addition to the first cohort of 666 subjects, a separate validation cohort of 120 different subjects was used. High-throughput TCR immunosequencing, statistical association of individual TCRs with disease status, and machine learning were combined to predict cytomegalovirus infection status. A later analysis re-examined previously published TCR beta repertoires from more than 650 donors and added high-resolution HLA genotyping to investigate patterns of TCR occurrence. Rather than using new phenotypic data, the later analysis identified candidate immune exposures from TCR beta sequences and from how often those sequences occurred across donors. To decide whether each TCR beta V gene segment behaved as functional or pseudogenic, an earlier analysis of approximately 590 of the donors relied on high-throughput TCR beta sequencing. Donor age, sex, ethnicity and CMV serostatus were compiled together with the repertoire data. A later genetic analysis took genome-wide SNP genotypes for about 65% of the roughly 670 donors and used that subset as a discovery cohort. Every repertoire in the discovery cohort had been generated on one and the same sequencing platform. Both class I and class II loci were covered by HLA typing, at four-digit resolution. Typing coverage differed by locus: A, B, C, DRB1 and DQB1 were typed in roughly 629-630 donors, DQA1 in roughly 500, DPA1 in around 610, and DPB1 in just under 490. Five DR-DQ haplotypes were handled as single units for association and clustering because linkage in the cohort was strong. Among roughly 400 genotyped donors of the cohort, an average of around 240,000 unique TCR beta nucleotide sequences were sequenced per donor, roughly 20% of them non-productive. Overall study results and their limits: A cluster of highly shared sequence variants was judged likely to be a technical artifact of the sequencing pipeline. In a later genetic analysis, a missense DCLRE1C variant was associated with V-gene and J-gene trimming of TCR beta chains, and the association was replicated in an independent cohort. This cohort had only TCR beta chains sequenced, and the lack of alpha or paired-chain data limited which features could be detected. The authors suggested that the approach could potentially be generalized to other disease states and immunological phenotypes. Most TCR sequences were observed very rarely across donors, whereas some public TCRs were present in many individuals. Several of the top co-occurrence clusters appeared to be linked to parvovirus B19, influenza, CMV and Epstein-Barr virus, according to a later analysis. A later analysis associated about 17,000 TCR beta sequences with specific HLA alleles at a false discovery rate of 0.05. A further reported finding was that TCR beta sequences accurately predicted the HLA-A and HLA-B alleles for most subjects in the first cohort. Some IMGT-functional V segments, including TRBV6-2 and TRBV6-3, could not be distinguished by the 87-base-pair reads and were therefore excluded. The presence/absence analyses assumed that sequencing depth was roughly uniform across donors, and that assumption may not be true. In a later analysis, TCR association rates were found to vary across HLA loci, with the most associated TCRs seen for DRB1 alleles and the fewest for HLA-C alleles. CMV serostatus was the only immune exposure information available for the cohort. A total of fewer than 200 TCR beta chains were listed by the study as associated with cytomegalovirus. Strong co-occurrence of HLA alleles, especially DR and DQ, made assigning TCR associations to individual alleles difficult. HLA typing was unavailable for some donors at each locus, so association tests used only the typed subset. Compared with the approximately 600-donor mean, donors in an Asian-associated ancestry cluster had fewer N-insertions in productive TCRs, according to a later genetic analysis. Compared with equally common non-associated chains, HLA-associated TCR beta chains in a later analysis were more clonally expanded and had lower generation probabilities. In both the original and validation cohorts, the classifier was reported to diagnose cytomegalovirus status with high specificity and sensitivity. In an earlier analysis of about 600 of the donors, most TCR beta V segments appeared in productive rearrangements about 87% or about 30% of the time, broadly matching IMGT annotations. According to a later analysis, most CMV-associated TCR beta chains appeared to be HLA-restricted, and the HLA associations seemed to be driven largely by CMV exposure. In vitro tests confirmed that three of the cytomegalovirus-associated TCR beta chains recognize cytomegalovirus antigens. Because counts were too low, 15 or so rarely observed V segments, including chromosome 9 orphons, were excluded from the earlier analysis of some 540 of the donors. Linkage disequilibrium might explain the correlated functional status among segregating V segments, but an unknown experimental factor could not be excluded.

In total, roughly 710 healthy bone marrow donors made up the cohort. Cohort members were all nominally healthy when sampled, although unrecorded immune exposures were likely present. The donor was CMV seronegative and was included in the group of 352 seronegative cohort members. A peripheral blood sample was collected from each donor, and TCR beta sequencing was performed on peripheral blood mononuclear cells. The Qiagen DNeasy Blood Extraction Kit was used to extract genomic DNA from the blood cell samples. The V end gives up 4 bases and the J end 10 bases, leaving 7 bases in the junction not matched to a gene. The CDR3 sequence holds 15 residues, the cysteine and phenylalanine included. Just the 45-base CDR3 DNA is kept, in frame starting at base 1. In the germline V gene, CDR1 corresponds to SGHTA and CDR2 to FQGNSA. In the case of this clone: It has no known antigen specificity. No base quality values were provided; no much bigger clone lies one nucleotide off.

Receptor amplification or capture employed the immunoSEQ multiplex PCR assay. A mixture of 60 forward primers for TCR Vbeta segments and 13 reverse primers for TCR Jbeta segments was used in the multiplex PCR. The CDR3 region of rearranged TCR beta genes was amplified from genomic DNA with a multiplex PCR assay. Amplified TCR beta libraries were sequenced as 87-base-pair reads on the Illumina HiSeq System. From the authors' description of their analysis: A later analysis counted 75 million to 100 million unique TCR beta chains across the 650 to 700 repertoires, and around 9.9 million of these chains were shared by at least two donors. Raw reads were error-corrected and collapsed into unique sequences by a nearest-neighbor algorithm in which closely related sequences were merged to remove PCR and sequencing errors. Alignment of CDR3 sequences to IMGT reference sequences was used to assign V, D and J gene segments. For a sequence to be retained, a match of at least six nucleotides to both a V gene segment and a J gene segment was required. Rearrangements were classified as productive when the CDR3 lacked stop codons and remained in frame with V and J, and all other rearrangements were classified as non-productive. CDR3 was defined by IMGT convention, running from the second conserved V-encoded cysteine to the conserved J-encoded phenylalanine. The earlier analysis of about 590 of the donors excluded sequences that lacked an unambiguous match to a single V gene segment. In an earlier analysis of more than 500 of the donors, a V segment was called functional when productive rearrangements were above 56.7%, and segregating when the standard deviation between donors exceeded 5%. A statistical classification framework was built for diagnosing cytomegalovirus status from the catalog of TCR beta chain sequences. In a later analysis, V and J genes were assigned by comparing TCR nucleotide sequences against IMGT/GENE-DB human TR gene sequences. A later analysis assigned CDR3 sequences and most-parsimonious VDJ recombination scenarios with the TCRdist pipeline. In a later analysis, each TCR beta chain was defined by its CDR3 amino acid sequence together with its V-gene family, and reads without a unique V-gene family were excluded. As a way to deal with suspected cross-contamination and a sequencing artifact, a later analysis dropped approximately 570 nucleotide sequences that were highly shared and had low generation probability. A later analysis calculated a clonal expansion index for each public chain from normalized within-repertoire ranks of inferred template counts. In a later analysis, generation probabilities were computed using a VDJ recombination model fitted to out-of-frame rearrangements, and the results were checked against IGoR. In a later analysis, TCR-TCR, TCR-HLA and TCR-CMV co-occurrence was scored with hypergeometric tests, and a repertoire-size bias correction was applied to TCR pairs. False discovery rates were estimated in a later analysis by permuting HLA or CMV assignments 20 times. In a later analysis, co-occurring TCRs were grouped using DBSCAN, and TCRdist sequence similarity was added for clustering within HLA-allele-positive subsets. For co-occurrence clustering, repertoires with fewer than 30,000 or more than 120,000 public chains were excluded, along with five repertoires with anomalous nucleotide sharing. The table was pulled from immuneACCESS by TCRdb, which kept in-frame rearrangements only. Such tables lose some clones; where checked, under half of the loss comes from unresolved V genes, and the rest has no known cause. D and trimming were read from the DNA, whereas the V and J calls and clone size are those reported in that table. Present in this sample are roughly 120,000 clones, around 10% of which were seen just once. Of the sample, over 2.5% is held by the ten largest clones.

Sequencing was performed on PBMCs. This chain joins TRBV7-2 to TRBJ2-1; 13 bases in the middle match TRBD2. The receptor was derived from a man aged 25-45 years in good health and CMV-seronegative. The bases are TGTGCCAGCAGCTCGGGACTAGCGGGATCAATGGAGCAGTTCTTC. This yields the protein CASSSGLAGSMEQFF.